This T cell receptor beta chain was sequenced during a study of metastatic and nonmetastatic thyroid tumors. Study-wide context: Repertoires of blood and of tissue (tumor or nodule) from malignant and benign thyroid patients were compared. Notes on the study in general: Versus benign nodules, malignant thyroid tumors reportedly had significantly higher TCR beta diversity, in blood and tumor.

Every patient was untreated before thyroid surgery. TCRdb re-called the PCR reads through MiXCR. The sample lists about 64,000 clones, about 4% occurring once. The sample holds a few counts of this clone. Its cognate antigen is unknown. Germline CDR1 MNHNS, CDR2 SASEGT. The CDR3 is 16 amino acids. Losses at the gene ends were 1 base for V and 8 bases for J; bases not matched to a gene: 9. The sample comprised blood. V is TRBV6-1 and J is TRBJ2-1, with TRBD2 identical over 9 bases. The TCR comes from a female donor with papillary thyroid cancer or a benign thyroid nodule (not recorded which). Some clones in this sample may be carry-over from other donors' samples. The CDR3 DNA reads as TGTGCCAGCAGTGAAGAGGCGGGAGGGGGGCAGGATGAGCAGTTCTTC. Its translation: CASSEEAGGGQDEQFF.